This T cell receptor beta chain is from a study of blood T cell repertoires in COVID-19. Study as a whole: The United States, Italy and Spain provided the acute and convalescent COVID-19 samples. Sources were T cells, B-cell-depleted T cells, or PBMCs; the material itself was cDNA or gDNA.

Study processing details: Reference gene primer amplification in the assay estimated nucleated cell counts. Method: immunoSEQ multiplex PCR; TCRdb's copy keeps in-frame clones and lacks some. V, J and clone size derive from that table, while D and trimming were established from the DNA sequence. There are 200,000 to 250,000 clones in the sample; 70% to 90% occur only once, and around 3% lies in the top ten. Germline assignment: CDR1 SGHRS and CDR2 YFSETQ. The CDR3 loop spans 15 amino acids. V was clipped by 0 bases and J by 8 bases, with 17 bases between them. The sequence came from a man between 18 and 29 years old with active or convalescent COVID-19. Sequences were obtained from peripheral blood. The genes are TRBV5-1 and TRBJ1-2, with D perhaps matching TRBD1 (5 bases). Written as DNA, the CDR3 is TGCGCCAGCAGCTTGGCCCAGGAGGGGTTCGGAGGCTACACCTTC. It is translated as CASSLAQEGFGGYTF.